These T cell receptor beta chains were read from a single sample in a study of blood T cell repertoires in COVID-19. Clones were read by immunoSEQ multiplex PCR, and TCRdb kept only the in-frame ones, dropping some. The sample yields under 200,000 clones, 75% to 85% seen once. Sequencing was done on a sample of PBMCs or T cells enriched from blood (not recorded which). Receptors originate from a woman aged 55 to 70 who had recovered from COVID-19. The conserved cysteine and the conserved F or W are not part of the CDR3 here.

v_call	cdr3_aa
TRBV20-1	SASNFWGGSYEQY
TRBV16	ASSQSGGGADTQY
TRBV7-3	ASKLTGGGPGELF
TRBV5-4	ASSLGVGTQETQY
TRBV19	ASSIIDSGANVLT
TRBV2	ASSIGQTYTEAF
TRBV19	ASRTGSSGANVLT
TRBV19	ASRGTAKMGQPQH
TRBV19	ASRDRDTEAF
TRBV19	ASSTPRGGENEKLF
TRBV18	ASSRSGNTDTQY
TRBV7-9	ASSRLHNEQF
TRBV19	ASSLRLTGVDDEKLF
TRBV9	ASSVETTYNEQF
TRBV2	ASSEDEGGDQPQH
TRBV2	ASSELYNSGNTIY
TRBV11-2	ASSLGALVITQY
TRBV5-1	ASSLTGGSYGYT
TRBV28	ASRTQRGGSTDTQY
TRBV19	ASTPMDSGSNQPQH
TRBV20-1	SASAPGQKSNQPQH
TRBV2	ASRPGLAGGVEQF